The source of this TCR beta chain is a study of T cells in Graves' hyperthyroidism and ophthalmopathy. Study-wide findings and caveats: Blood also showed most of the thyroid clonotypes that were expanded above 0.001.

Fresh peripheral blood, approximately 10 ml, yielded the PBMCs. Turning to this clonotype: Its matching antigen is unknown.

CDR1 and CDR2 (germline): LNHNV, YYDKDF (reference sequence). Trimming took 0 bases from V and 0 from J, leaving 9 bases between them. The CDR3 totals 15 residues. Amplified TCR beta CDR3 regions derived from RNA transcripts. TCR CDR3 underwent first-round RT-PCR with the HTBI primer set. TCRdb re-called the multiplex PCR reads through MiXCR, storing one row per CDR3 protein. The data hold hundreds of thousands of distinct CDR3 sequences, with approximately 15% observed a single time. Material for sequencing was blood. The TCR originated in a woman in her twenties or thirties with Graves' hyperthyroidism that later progressed to Graves' ophthalmopathy. The rearrangement links TRBV15 to TRBJ2-7, with D hard to call. DNA for the CDR3: TGTGCCACCAGCAGAGATTCGGGTCGCTCCTACGAGCAGTACTTC. Amino acids: CATSRDSGRSYEQYF.